The 18 T cell receptor beta chains listed next were all sequenced from one sample in a study of T cells after yellow fever vaccination. TCRdb re-called the 5' RACE reads with MiXCR, one entry per CDR3 protein. The top ten clones hold around 2.1% of a sample with more than 65,000 distinct CDR3 sequences, 5.9% of them seen once. The starting material was CD4+ T cells sorted from PBMCs, obtained around 15 days after the first yellow fever vaccination. These receptors were taken from a man aged 18 to 29 who received the YFV17D yellow fever vaccine.

The table lists this clonotype with many counts. The V and J genes are TRBV7-2 and TRBJ1-2; TRBD1 agrees at 9 bases. Germline CDR1 SGHTA, CDR2 FQGNSA. The CDR3 loop spans 17 amino acids. The V and J ends lost 4 bases and 0 bases, in that order; junction bases with no gene match: 9. For the CDR3, the DNA is TGTGCCAGCAGCTCCCGACAGGGGGTAGGGTCTAACTATGGCTACACCTTC. It encodes CASSSRQGVGSNYGYTF.

Ten or more counts support this clonotype. This chain links TRBV4-1 with TRBJ2-3; D uncertain. Germline V CDR1 and CDR2: MGHRA, YSYEKL. V was shortened by 0 bases and J by 9 bases, with 13 bases between the two germline ends. This CDR3 spans 14 amino acids. The CDR3 bases are TGCGCCAGCAGCCAAGATAGGCCCCCCGGCACGCAGTATTTT. Translation: CASSQDRPPGTQYF.

This clonotype was seen ten or more times. This chain links TRBV5-1 with TRBJ2-6; a weak D match, TRBD1 (5 bases). Germline-derived CDR1 and CDR2 are SGHRS and YFSETQ. This CDR3 has 16 residues. V lost 6 bases, J lost 0 bases, and 13 bases lay in between. Here the CDR3 reads CASTVTASSGANVLTF. CDR3 DNA: TGCGCCAGCACCGTGACAGCTTCCTCTGGGGCCAACGTCCTGACTTTC.

This clonotype was seen at least ten times. The chain joins TRBV6-1 to TRBJ1-1; D ambiguous. Germline V gene data show CDR1 as MNHNS and CDR2 as SASEGT. V lost 5 bases to trimming and J lost 5 bases, with 18 bases between them. CDR3 length: 15 amino acids. For the CDR3, the DNA is TGTGCCAGCAGTCCCTGGACCCCTGTGGGGACTGAAGCTTTCTTT. Protein sequence: CASSPWTPVGTEAFF.

This clonotype was recorded many times. This chain uses TRBV28 with TRBJ2-5; possible D gene TRBD2, 5 bases. Trimming took 2 bases from V and 2 from J, leaving 9 bases between them. The CDR3 extends over 14 amino acids. Germline V gene lookup returns CDR1 MDHEN and CDR2 SYDVKM. As DNA, the CDR3 is TGTGCCAGCAGTTTAGCAGGACTTCAAGAGACCCAGTACTTC. It is translated as CASSLAGLQETQYF.

This clonotype occurred many times. This CDR3 is CATSPPWLMNTEAFF. DNA of the CDR3: TGTGCCACCAGCCCCCCTTGGCTCATGAACACTGAAGCTTTCTTT. J is TRBJ1-1 and V is TRBV24-1; D not certain. V was cut by 7 bases and J by 0 bases, with 14 bases left in between. CDR1 KGHDR and CDR2 SFDVKD come from the germline V gene. This CDR3 spans 15 amino acids.

Many counts were recorded for this clonotype. The chain uses TRBV20-1 and TRBJ2-3, with 8 bases matching TRBD2. CDR1 DFQATT and CDR2 SNEGSKA come from the germline V gene (reference sequence). The CDR3 is 15 residues long. The V gene end was trimmed by 1 base and the J gene end by 5 bases; junction bases not matched to a gene: 8. The CDR3 region is CSARVRGAGIDTQYF. CDR3 bases: TGCAGTGCTAGAGTGCGGGGGGCGGGCATAGATACGCAGTATTTT.

Many counts were recorded for this clonotype. This chain links TRBV20-1 with TRBJ2-5; the match to TRBD2 covers 7 bases. Germline CDR1 DFQATT, CDR2 SNEGSKA (reference sequence). The J segment lost 2 bases and the V segment lost 5 bases, leaving 8 bases of the junction unmatched. The CDR3 length is 14 residues. The CDR3: CSARRTSPQETQYF. The CDR3 DNA follows: TGCAGTGCTCGCCGGACTAGTCCTCAAGAGACCCAGTACTTC.

In its sample, this clonotype was seen many times. The rearrangement joins TRBV2 to TRBJ2-2; D not certain. V was shortened by 9 bases and J by 5 bases, with 13 bases between the two germline ends. CDR1 and CDR2 from the germline V gene are SNHLY and FYNNEI. CDR3 length: 13 residues. CDR3 loop: CARTRRSTGELFF. CDR3 in DNA: TGTGCCAGGACCCGGCGTTCGACCGGGGAGCTGTTTTTT.

Ten or more counts support this clonotype. The rearrangement links TRBV28 to TRBJ1-1; D gene ambiguous. CDR3 size: 14 residues. Trimming took off 1 base at V and 8 bases at J, with 14 bases between the two ends. Germline CDR1 and CDR2: MDHEN and SYDVKM. CDR3: CASSLYQVVGEAFF. Written as DNA, the CDR3 is TGTGCCAGCAGTTTATACCAAGTTGTGGGAGAAGCTTTCTTT.

This clonotype was counted many times. The rearrangement joins TRBV7-8 to TRBJ2-5; D possibly uses TRBD1 or TRBD2 (6 bases each). Germline V gene lookup returns CDR1 SGHVS and CDR2 FQNEAQ. The CDR3 spans 11 residues. Trimming removed 5 bases at V and 13 bases at J, with 14 bases between. CDR3 bases: TGTGCCAGCAGCCCAGGGGACTCCTCGTACTTC. It encodes CASSPGDSSYF.

This clonotype appeared many times. The rearrangement uses TRBV29-1 and TRBJ1-2; D is unresolved. The CDR3 spans 13 residues. V lost 5 bases, J lost 0 bases, and 10 bases lay in between. Germline V lookup: CDR1 SQVTM, CDR2 ANQGSEA. The DNA of the CDR3 is TGCAGCGTTAGGTTGGGCTCTAACTATGGCTACACCTTC. Protein product: CSVRLGSNYGYTF.

This clonotype was counted a few times. The V gene is TRBV19, the J gene TRBJ2-3; D unclear. Germline-derived CDR1 and CDR2 are LNHDA and SQIVND (reference sequence). This CDR3 comprises 13 residues. Trimming shortened V by 5 bases and J by 0 bases, and 6 bases separated the two germline ends. The CDR3 nucleotides are TGTGCCAGTAGTGGGCTAAGCACAGATACGCAGTATTTT. This codes for CASSGLSTDTQYF.

This clonotype was picked up many times. The rearrangement links TRBV5-1 to TRBJ2-3, with D uncertain. The CDR3 sequence is 15 residues long. The V and J ends lost 0 bases and 0 bases respectively, with 8 bases between them. CDR1 is SGHRS and CDR2 is YFSETQ in the germline V gene. The CDR3 DNA is TGCGCCAGCAGCTTGGACAGCTCTAGCACAGATACGCAGTATTTT. Translating gives CASSLDSSSTDTQYF.

CDR3 DNA sequence: TGCGCCAGCAGCCAAGAATTAGAAGAGACCCAGTACTTC. It is translated as CASSQELEETQYF. The V and J genes are TRBV4-3 and TRBJ2-5; no clear D gene. CDR3 length equals 13 residues. V was cut by 0 bases and J by 3 bases, with 5 bases left in between. Germline V gene sequence: CDR1 LGHNA, CDR2 YSLEER.

This clonotype occurred many times. The chain uses TRBV5-1 and TRBJ2-3; D possibly matches TRBD1 or TRBD2 (5 bases each). Germline V lookup: CDR1 SGHRS, CDR2 YFSETQ. The CDR3 sequence is 15 residues long. Trimming removed 0 bases from V and 2 bases from J, with 10 bases in between. The CDR3 coding sequence is TGCGCCAGCAGCTTGGGAGGGGCAAACACAGATACGCAGTATTTT. Translation gives CASSLGGANTDTQYF.

This chain connects TRBV6-5 to TRBJ1-1, with D maybe TRBD1 (5 bases). The germline V and J ends were trimmed by 4 bases and 8 bases, with 14 bases remaining between them. CDR1 is MNHEY and CDR2 is SVGAGI in the germline V gene. The CDR3 is 13 amino acids. The CDR3 loop is CASSFPGTREAFF. CDR3 sequence (DNA): TGTGCCAGCAGTTTCCCCGGGACGCGGGAAGCTTTCTTT.

Many counts were recorded for this clonotype. The chain employs TRBV3-1 and TRBJ2-7, with D perhaps matching TRBD1 or TRBD2 (5 bases each). This CDR3 is 13 amino acids long. Germline CDR1 is LGHDT and CDR2 is YNNKEL (reference sequence). V dropped 2 bases and J dropped 8 bases, with 13 bases sitting between them. CDR3 coding DNA: TGTGCCAGCAGCCAATTCCTGGGGGTTCAGCAGTACTTC. Translated: CASSQFLGVQQYF.